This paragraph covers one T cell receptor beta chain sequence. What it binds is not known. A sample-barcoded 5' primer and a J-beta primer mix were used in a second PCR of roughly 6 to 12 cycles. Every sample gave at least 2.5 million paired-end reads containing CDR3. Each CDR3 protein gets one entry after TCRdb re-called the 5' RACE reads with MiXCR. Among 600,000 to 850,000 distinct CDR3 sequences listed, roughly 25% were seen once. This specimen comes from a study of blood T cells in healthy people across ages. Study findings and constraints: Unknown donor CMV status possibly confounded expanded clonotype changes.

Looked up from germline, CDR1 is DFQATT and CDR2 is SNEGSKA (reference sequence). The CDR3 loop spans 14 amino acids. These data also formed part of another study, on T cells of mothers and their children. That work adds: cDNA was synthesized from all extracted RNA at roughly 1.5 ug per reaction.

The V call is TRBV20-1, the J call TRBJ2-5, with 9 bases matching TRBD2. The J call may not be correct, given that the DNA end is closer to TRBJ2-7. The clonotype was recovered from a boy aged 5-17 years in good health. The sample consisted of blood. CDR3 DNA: TGCAGTGCTAGGGGGGTAGCGGGGGATTACGAGCAGTACTTC. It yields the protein CSARGVAGDYEQYF.